Listed below are T cell receptor beta chains from one sample, sequenced in a study of shared clonotypes between healthy human individuals. Method: immunoSEQ multiplex PCR; TCRdb's copy keeps in-frame clones and lacks some. The top ten hold 1.8% of the sample, which has fewer than 850,000 clones, about 78% seen once. The sequencing input was memory CD4+ T cells sorted from blood. These receptors all come from a woman aged 25 to 39 in good health. Both conserved end residues are part of each CDR3. Fields, in order: D gene, V gene, J gene, clone size, CDR3 protein, CDR3 DNA. D genes are given only for firm matches. Size is omitted from some rows. Given values are once, few, many or a class for expanded clones.

d_gene: -
v_gene: TRBV19
j_gene: TRBJ1-5
abundance: -
CDR3aa: CASGTWDGNQPQHF
CDR3nt: TGTGCCAGTGGTACTTGGGATGGGAATCAGCCCCAGCATTTT

d_gene: TRBD2
v_gene: TRBV11-3
j_gene: TRBJ2-5
abundance: -
CDR3aa: CASSLGTGLAGGETQYF
CDR3nt: TGTGCCAGCAGCTTAGGCACTGGGCTAGCGGGAGGAGAGACCCAGTACTTC

d_gene: TRBD1
v_gene: TRBV7-9
j_gene: TRBJ2-6
abundance: -
CDR3aa: CASSLRGTARFSGANVLTF
CDR3nt: TGTGCCAGCAGCCTAAGAGGGACAGCTCGATTCTCTGGGGCCAACGTCCTGACTTTC

d_gene: -
v_gene: TRBV7-9
j_gene: TRBJ2-7
abundance: -
CDR3aa: CASSSSGAYEQYF
CDR3nt: TGTGCCAGCAGCTCCTCCGGGGCCTACGAGCAGTACTTC

d_gene: TRBD2
v_gene: TRBV2
j_gene: TRBJ2-7
abundance: once
CDR3aa: CASTGEAGGNEQYF
CDR3nt: TGTGCCAGCACGGGCGAGGCGGGAGGAAACGAGCAGTACTTC

d_gene: TRBD1
v_gene: TRBV18
j_gene: TRBJ2-5
abundance: -
CDR3aa: CASSPSGQPETQYF
CDR3nt: TGTGCCAGCTCACCATCGGGACAGCCAGAGACCCAGTACTTC

d_gene: -
v_gene: TRBV28
j_gene: TRBJ1-2
abundance: few
CDR3aa: CATDQRSGGNYGYTF
CDR3nt: TGTGCCACCGATCAACGCTCGGGGGGTAACTATGGCTACACCTTC

d_gene: -
v_gene: TRBV19
j_gene: TRBJ2-1
abundance: many
CDR3aa: CASSMEQGAGSYNEQFF
CDR3nt: TGTGCCAGTAGTATGGAACAGGGAGCGGGCTCCTACAATGAGCAGTTCTTC

d_gene: -
v_gene: TRBV5-1
j_gene: TRBJ1-2
abundance: -
CDR3aa: CASSLVAGYGYTF
CDR3nt: TGCGCCAGCAGCTTGGTGGCAGGCTATGGCTACACCTTC

d_gene: TRBD2
v_gene: TRBV6-1
j_gene: TRBJ2-3
abundance: -
CDR3aa: CASGRTSLSTDTQYF
CDR3nt: TGTGCCAGCGGGCGGACTAGCCTCAGCACAGATACGCAGTATTTT

d_gene: -
v_gene: TRBV6-6
j_gene: TRBJ2-7
abundance: few
CDR3aa: CASGDPRLDVYEQYF
CDR3nt: TGTGCCAGCGGTGATCCCCGACTAGATGTCTACGAGCAGTACTTC

d_gene: -
v_gene: TRBV19
j_gene: TRBJ1-1
abundance: -
CDR3aa: CASSIGALTSEAFF
CDR3nt: TGTGCCAGTAGTATAGGTGCGTTAACCTCTGAAGCTTTCTTT

d_gene: -
v_gene: TRBV5-1
j_gene: TRBJ2-7
abundance: -
CDR3aa: CASSLDQGELEQYF
CDR3nt: TGCGCCAGCAGCTTGGATCAGGGCGAATTGGAGCAGTACTTC

d_gene: TRBD1
v_gene: TRBV28
j_gene: TRBJ2-7
abundance: once
CDR3aa: CASNRQGNEQYF
CDR3nt: TGTGCCAGCAATCGACAGGGGAACGAGCAGTACTTC

d_gene: TRBD2
v_gene: TRBV7-6
j_gene: TRBJ2-3
abundance: -
CDR3aa: CASSPETSGRVRGTDTQYF
CDR3nt: TGTGCCAGCAGCCCTGAGACTAGCGGGAGGGTTCGGGGCACAGATACGCAGTATTTT

d_gene: TRBD2
v_gene: TRBV5-1
j_gene: TRBJ2-7
abundance: -
CDR3aa: CASSSGTSGIYEQYF
CDR3nt: TGCGCCAGCAGCTCAGGGACTAGCGGGATCTACGAGCAGTACTTC

d_gene: -
v_gene: TRBV27
j_gene: TRBJ2-1
abundance: -
CDR3aa: CASTKSPGLGGEQFF
CDR3nt: TGTGCCAGCACTAAAAGCCCGGGTTTGGGAGGTGAGCAGTTCTTC

d_gene: -
v_gene: TRBV21-1
j_gene: TRBJ1-5
abundance: many
CDR3aa: CASSKMGLGAGRHF
CDR3nt: TGTGCCAGCAGCAAAATGGGGCTGGGGGCAGGACGGCATTTT

d_gene: -
v_gene: TRBV30
j_gene: TRBJ1-5
abundance: medium-sized
CDR3aa: CAWSVRQRMAPQHF
CDR3nt: TGTGCCTGGAGTGTACGGCAGAGGATGGCGCCCCAGCATTTT

d_gene: -
v_gene: TRBV2
j_gene: TRBJ1-3
abundance: once
CDR3aa: CASMWQAGNTIYF
CDR3nt: TGTGCCAGCATGTGGCAGGCTGGAAACACCATATATTTT

d_gene: -
v_gene: TRBV2
j_gene: TRBJ1-2
abundance: -
CDR3aa: CATEGTRGQNYGYTF
CDR3nt: TGTGCCACGGAGGGAACCAGGGGACAAAACTATGGCTACACCTTC

d_gene: -
v_gene: TRBV20-1
j_gene: TRBJ2-5
abundance: -
CDR3aa: CSAGLRGAQYF
CDR3nt: TGCAGTGCCGGTCTTCGGGGAGCCCAGTACTTC

d_gene: TRBD1
v_gene: TRBV18
j_gene: TRBJ2-1
abundance: -
CDR3aa: CASSPRDRGFNEQFF
CDR3nt: TGTGCCAGCTCACCACGGGACAGGGGATTCAATGAGCAGTTCTTC

d_gene: -
v_gene: TRBV28
j_gene: TRBJ2-3
abundance: -
CDR3aa: CASTGSGSTDTQYF
CDR3nt: TGTGCCAGCACCGGGTCTGGGAGCACAGATACGCAGTATTTT

d_gene: -
v_gene: TRBV2
j_gene: TRBJ2-7
abundance: few
CDR3aa: CASSFSGLLYF
CDR3nt: TGTGCCAGCAGTTTCTCCGGCCTACTTTACTTC

d_gene: TRBD2
v_gene: TRBV28
j_gene: TRBJ2-2
abundance: -
CDR3aa: CASRIAGGPHTGELFF
CDR3nt: TGTGCCAGCAGAATAGCGGGAGGGCCGCACACCGGGGAGCTGTTTTTT

d_gene: TRBD1
v_gene: TRBV28
j_gene: TRBJ2-7
abundance: -
CDR3aa: CASSFQDRVLSYEQYF
CDR3nt: TGTGCCAGCAGTTTTCAGGACAGGGTCTTATCCTACGAGCAGTACTTC

d_gene: -
v_gene: TRBV19
j_gene: TRBJ1-2
abundance: -
CDR3aa: CASSPVEGSSYGYTF
CDR3nt: TGTGCCAGTAGCCCGGTGGAGGGGAGCAGCTATGGCTACACCTTC

d_gene: -
v_gene: TRBV10-3
j_gene: TRBJ2-1
abundance: -
CDR3aa: CAISERGNSYNEQFF
CDR3nt: TGTGCCATCAGTGAGCGCGGGAACTCCTACAATGAGCAGTTCTTC